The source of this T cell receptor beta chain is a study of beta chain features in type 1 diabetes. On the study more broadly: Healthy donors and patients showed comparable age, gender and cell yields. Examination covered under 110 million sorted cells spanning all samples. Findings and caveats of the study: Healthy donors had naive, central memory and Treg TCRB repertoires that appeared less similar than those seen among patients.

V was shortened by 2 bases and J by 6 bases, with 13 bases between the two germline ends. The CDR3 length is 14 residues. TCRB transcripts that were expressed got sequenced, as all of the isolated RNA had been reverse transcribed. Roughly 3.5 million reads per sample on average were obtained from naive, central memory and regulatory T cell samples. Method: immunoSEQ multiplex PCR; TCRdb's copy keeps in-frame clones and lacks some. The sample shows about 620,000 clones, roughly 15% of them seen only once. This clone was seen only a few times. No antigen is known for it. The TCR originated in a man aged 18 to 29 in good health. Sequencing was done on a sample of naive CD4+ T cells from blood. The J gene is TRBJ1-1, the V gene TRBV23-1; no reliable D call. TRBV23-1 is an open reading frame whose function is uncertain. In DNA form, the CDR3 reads TGCGCCAGCAGTCAAGGGCAAACATACGCTGAAGCTTTCTTT. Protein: CASSQGQTYAEAFF.